This TCR beta chain was found in a study of cytomegalovirus exposure and HLA in healthy donors. CDR3 size: 17 residues. Germline V CDR1 and CDR2: WNHNN, SYGVQD (reference sequence). Trimming at V came to 7 bases and at J to 3 bases, leaving 17 bases not matched to a gene. It was with 60 Vbeta and 13 Jbeta primers that the PCR ran. Data came from immunoSEQ multiplex PCR; TCRdb stores just in-frame clones and leaves some out. The sample holds roughly 150,000 clones; over 70% are singletons and the top ten take 3% to 3.5%. This chain connects TRBV10-1 to TRBJ1-1; TRBD1 matches 7 bases. The sequencing sample was made of PBMCs. The sequence derives from a male donor in good health and CMV-seronegative. CDR3 protein: CASTRQGPGVLDTEAFF. The CDR3 DNA sequence: TGCGCCAGCACCAGACAGGGTCCGGGAGTATTGGACACTGAAGCTTTCTTT.